Listed below are T cell receptor beta chains from one sample, sequenced in a study of circulating and synovial CD4+ cells in juvenile arthritis. Repertoires were generated with immunoSEQ multiplex PCR, while TCRdb's copy carries only in-frame clones and drops some. Among approximately 16,000 clones, about 90% were seen once, and the ten largest hold around 0.78%. Sequenced input: CD4+ T cells from blood. The receptor source for this set is a human donor with juvenile idiopathic arthritis. The CDR3 runs from the conserved cysteine through the conserved F or W. Each record gives: J gene, D gene, V gene, clone size, CDR3 protein, CDR3 DNA. D genes are given only for firm matches. The size entry is marked missing in some rows and otherwise reads once, few, many or a size class.

>TRBJ2-7|-|TRBV6-1|-
CASSESPIAQYEQYF
TGTGCCAGCAGTGAATCCCCGATAGCCCAATACGAGCAGTACTTC
>TRBJ1-2|TRBD1|TRBV25-1|-
CASSDQGQAHGYTF
TGTGCCAGCAGTGACCAGGGACAGGCGCATGGCTACACCTTC
>TRBJ2-1|TRBD1|TRBV19|-
CASRNRQGASVPFF
TGTGCCAGTCGCAACCGACAGGGGGCTTCAGTTCCGTTCTTC
>TRBJ2-7|TRBD1|TRBV18|-
CASSRTGGWSYEQYF
TGTGCCAGCTCTCGTACAGGGGGCTGGTCCTACGAGCAGTACTTC
>TRBJ1-1|-|TRBV5-3|-
CARSHGEGMNTEAFF
TGTGCCAGAAGCCATGGGGAGGGAATGAACACTGAAGCTTTCTTT
>TRBJ2-1|TRBD1|TRBV14|-
CASSPKPDRLYNEQFF
TGTGCCAGCAGCCCTAAACCGGACAGGTTATACAATGAGCAGTTCTTC
>TRBJ2-5|-|TRBV19|-
CASSMAGRLQETQYF
TGTGCCAGTAGTATGGCAGGGCGCCTCCAAGAGACCCAGTACTTC
>TRBJ2-3|TRBD2|TRBV15|-
CATSVRLAGGTDTQYF
TGTGCCACCAGCGTGAGACTAGCGGGAGGGACAGATACGCAGTATTTT
>TRBJ2-7|TRBD1|TRBV29-1|-
CSVRTGGDYEQYF
TGCAGCGTGCGGACAGGGGGCGACTACGAGCAGTACTTC
>TRBJ1-2|-|TRBV7-8|once
CASSSRDRPNYGYTF
TGTGCCAGCAGCTCCCGAGACAGACCTAACTATGGCTACACCTTC
>TRBJ2-7|TRBD1|TRBV6-1|-
CASRLGTAYEQYF
TGTGCCAGCCGTTTGGGGACAGCCTACGAGCAGTACTTC
>TRBJ2-5|-|TRBV7-8|-
CASSLLSVSGTQYF
TGTGCCAGCAGCTTACTTAGCGTGAGCGGGACCCAGTACTTC
>TRBJ1-1|TRBD1|TRBV27|-
CASSLRGREYTEAFF
TGTGCCAGCAGTTTAAGGGGGCGGGAATACACTGAAGCTTTCTTT
>TRBJ2-1|TRBD2|TRBV7-2|-
CASSLPGLAGLDEQFF
TGTGCCAGCAGCCTTCCGGGACTAGCGGGGTTGGATGAGCAGTTCTTC
>TRBJ2-7|-|TRBV15|-
CATSREGRGSYEQYF
TGTGCCACCAGCAGAGAGGGCAGGGGTTCCTACGAGCAGTACTTC
>TRBJ2-7|-|TRBV25-1|-
CASSELGGSGDRYF
TGTGCCAGCAGTGAATTAGGCGGCTCCGGAGATAGGTACTTC
>TRBJ2-3|-|TRBV30|-
CAWSGTLTLGTDTQYF
TGTGCCTGGAGTGGGACACTGACTTTGGGCACAGATACGCAGTATTTT
>TRBJ2-3|-|TRBV18|-
CASSPSRDLTDTQYF
TGTGCCAGCTCACCCTCGCGGGACCTCACAGATACGCAGTATTTT
>TRBJ2-5|-|TRBV7-3|-
CASSSGREETQYF
TGTGCCAGCAGCTCCGGGCGGGAAGAGACCCAGTACTTC
>TRBJ2-7|-|TRBV7-2|-
CASSLALSGIYEQYF
TGTGCCAGCAGCTTAGCTCTGTCGGGAATCTACGAGCAGTACTTC
>TRBJ1-5|-|TRBV30|-
CAWSDRQVFNQPQHF
TGTGCCTGGAGTGACCGACAGGTTTTTAATCAGCCCCAGCATTTT
>TRBJ2-6|-|TRBV5-4|-
CASTQKTTAGANVLTF
TGTGCCAGCACCCAAAAAACGACAGCTGGGGCCAACGTCCTGACTTTC
>TRBJ2-1|TRBD2|TRBV2|-
CASRILAGGSYNEQFF
TGTGCCAGCAGAATATTAGCGGGGGGCTCCTACAATGAGCAGTTCTTC